The next 22 T cell receptor beta chains were all read from a single sample in a study of T cells in localized non-small cell lung cancer. Method: immunoSEQ multiplex PCR; TCRdb's copy keeps in-frame clones and lacks some. Altogether around 53,000 clones are present, around 80% being singletons, with the ten largest covering about 4.6%. Sequenced here: PBMCs, sampled before any cancer treatment. The source is a woman between 35 and 70 years old with stage II lung adenocarcinoma.

The rearrangement links TRBV2 to TRBJ2-7; a possible D gene is TRBD1 (6 bases). The CDR3 has 14 residues. Germline CDR1 is SNHLY and CDR2 is FYNNEI. The V and J ends lost 3 bases and 4 bases respectively, with 13 bases between them. In DNA, the CDR3 is TGTGCCAGCAGTGAGCAGGGGCGAGGGTACGAGCAGTACTTC. Its translation: CASSEQGRGYEQYF.

The chain carries TRBV5-6 and TRBJ2-7; D is unresolved. The CDR3 sequence is 11 residues long. V was pared by 6 bases and J by 3 bases, with 7 bases between. Germline assignment: CDR1 SGHDT and CDR2 YYEEEE. The CDR3 reads CASNSGYEQYF. Written as DNA, the CDR3 is TGTGCCAGCAACTCGGGCTACGAGCAGTACTTC.

This clone was counted only a few times. This chain links TRBV7-9 with TRBJ1-2; 7 bases are shared with TRBD1. V gave up 5 bases and J gave up 5 bases; unmatched junction bases: 14. The CDR3 consists of 16 residues. Germline values: CDR1 SEHNR, CDR2 FQNEAQ (reference sequence). CDR3 residues: CASSGDIQGGIYGYTF. For the CDR3, the DNA is TGTGCCAGCAGCGGTGATATTCAGGGGGGGATTTATGGCTACACCTTC. The variable domain in full, with the rest retrieved from reference TRBV7-9 and TRBJ1-2, is DTGVSQNPRHKITKRGQNVTFRCDPISEHNRLYWYRQTLGQGPEFLTYFQNEAQLEKSRLLSDRFSAERPKGSFSTLEIQRTEQGDSAMYLCASSGDIQGGIYGYTFGSGTRLTVV.

The chain is built from TRBV7-3 and TRBJ1-1; D possibly corresponds to TRBD1 (6 bases). Trimming stripped 5 bases from V and 1 base from J, with 17 bases between. The germline gives CDR1 SGHTA, CDR2 FQGTGA. This CDR3 is built from 16 residues. The CDR3 region has the DNA TGTGCCAGCAGCCCGGGCGGGGGCCTGGGGAACACTGAAGCTTTCTTT. It translates to CASSPGGGLGNTEAFF. The whole variable domain, filled in from reference TRBV7-3 and TRBJ1-1, reads GAGVSQTPSNKVTEKGKYVELRCDPISGHTALYWYRQSLGQGPEFLIYFQGTGAADDSGLPNDRFFAVRPEGSVSTLKIQRTERGDSAVYLCASSPGGGLGNTEAFFGQGTRLTVV.

This clone was observed a single time. The rearrangement links TRBV19 to TRBJ2-2; D ambiguous. Germline assignment: CDR1 LNHDA and CDR2 SQIVND (reference sequence). CDR3 length: 12 amino acids. Trimming pared 1 base from V and 8 bases from J, leaving 5 bases between. DNA for the CDR3: TGTGCCAGTAGTATAGTTGGAGGGGAGCTGTTTTTT. Protein product: CASSIVGGELFF.

This chain connects TRBV7-9 to TRBJ1-2, with 7 bases identical to TRBD1. Germline V lookup: CDR1 SEHNR, CDR2 FQNEAQ (reference sequence). This CDR3 region has 12 residues. Trimming took 4 bases from V and 6 from J; bases not matched to a gene: 2. CDR3 protein: CASSSTGDGYTF. The CDR3 DNA follows: TGTGCCAGCAGCTCCACAGGGGATGGCTACACCTTC.

The rearrangement uses TRBV14 and TRBJ2-1; D unresolved. CDR3 size: 11 residues. Trimming took off 5 bases at V and 9 bases at J, with 8 bases between the two ends. Germline V gene data show CDR1 as SGHDN and CDR2 as FVKESK. CDR3 region: CASSLAFEQFF. CDR3 nucleotide sequence: TGTGCCAGCAGCTTAGCTTTTGAGCAGTTCTTC.

The genes are TRBV28 and TRBJ2-5; a weak D match, TRBD1 (5 bases). Germline V CDR1 and CDR2: MDHEN, SYDVKM. The CDR3 sequence is 14 residues long. Trimming pared 3 bases from V and 2 bases from J, leaving 10 bases between. The CDR3 bases are TGTGCCAGCAGTTTGCCCAGGGATCAAGAGACCCAGTACTTC. It encodes CASSLPRDQETQYF.

Points on this clone: At the DNA level, this CDR3 is encoded by other sequences in the same sample as well. The V and J genes are TRBV19 and TRBJ1-2; D remains ambiguous. The CDR3 runs to 13 residues. The ends were cut back, 3 bases at V and 8 bases at J, with 13 bases in the middle. Germline values: CDR1 LNHDA, CDR2 SQIVND (reference sequence). The CDR3 sequence is CASSMGRADGYTF. CDR3 in DNA: TGTGCCAGTAGTATGGGAAGGGCTGACGGCTACACCTTC.

The gene calls are TRBV7-2 and TRBJ1-6; D remains unclear. The germline V gene has CDR1 SGHTA and CDR2 FQGNSA. The CDR3 is 12 residues long. V was shortened by 5 bases and J by 14 bases, with 13 bases between the two germline ends. The CDR3 DNA reads TGTGCCAGCAGCCTGACGGGTGGGGCCCTCCACTTT. Protein: CASSLTGGALHF.

This clone was seen only a few times. The chain has TRBV2 and TRBJ1-5; D is unresolved. V lost 7 bases and J 9 bases, leaving 19 bases between the germline ends. The CDR3 has 14 residues. Looked up from germline, CDR1 is SNHLY and CDR2 is FYNNEI. The CDR3 nucleotides are TGTGCCAGCACCGAAAGGCGGACCGTTGGGCCCCAGCATTTT. Its translation is CASTERRTVGPQHF.

The chain employs TRBV27 and TRBJ1-5; 8 bases are shared with TRBD1. With V trimmed by 8 bases and J by 7 bases, 4 bases remained unmatched. Germline CDR1 MNHEY, CDR2 SMNVEV (reference sequence). This CDR3 contains 12 residues. The CDR3 loop reads CASRTGGQPQHF. Written as DNA, the CDR3 is TGTGCCAGCCGAACAGGGGGACAGCCCCAGCATTTT.

The V gene is TRBV19, the J gene TRBJ1-2, with 7 bases fitting TRBD1. Germline V gene data show CDR1 as LNHDA and CDR2 as SQIVND (reference sequence). After removal of 6 bases from V and 2 bases from J, the junction contained 6 bases not matched to a gene. The CDR3 is 14 amino acids. CDR3 coding DNA: TGTGCCAGTAGAGCGGACAGGCGGAACTATGGCTACACCTTC. This codes for CASRADRRNYGYTF.

The rearrangement joins TRBV7-3 to TRBJ1-5; D uncertain. The V gene lost 5 bases and the J gene lost 7 bases, with 12 bases spanning the gap. The CDR3 consists of 13 residues. Germline assignment: CDR1 SGHTA and CDR2 FQGTGA. The CDR3 coding sequence is TGTGCCAGCAGCCCCGGAGTGTGGCAGCCCCAGCATTTT. Its protein is CASSPGVWQPQHF.

A few counts support this clone. This chain connects TRBV6-5 to TRBJ2-2, with D perhaps assigned TRBD1 or TRBD2 (6 bases each). V lost 10 bases and J 2 bases, leaving 17 bases between the germline ends. CDR3 length: 15 amino acids. CDR1 MNHEY and CDR2 SVGAGI come from the germline V gene. CDR3 coding DNA: TGTGCCACCGGGGGCGACGCGATCAACACCGGGGAGCTGTTTTTT. This codes for CATGGDAINTGELFF.

In DNA form, the CDR3 reads TGTGCCAGCAGCTGGGAAGAGACCCAGTACTTC. Its translation: CASSWEETQYF. The V call is TRBV2, the J call TRBJ2-5; no reliable D call. V lost 6 bases and J lost 3, with 5 bases in between. The CDR3 is 11 amino acids. CDR1 and CDR2 from the germline V gene are SNHLY and FYNNEI.

The rearrangement joins TRBV29-1 to TRBJ2-1, with 8 bases identical to TRBD1. Germline-derived CDR1 and CDR2 are SQVTM and ANQGSEA. V gave up 1 base and J gave up 6 bases; unmatched junction bases: 5. This CDR3 is 14 amino acids long. The CDR3 coding sequence is TGCAGCGTTGAAGGCGGACAGGGTATCAATGAGCAGTTCTTC. It yields the protein CSVEGGQGINEQFF.

The chain has TRBV10-3 and TRBJ1-2; a possible D gene is TRBD1 (5 bases). The ends were cut back, 8 bases at V and 8 bases at J, with 15 bases in the middle. The CDR3 contains 12 residues. The germline V gene has CDR1 ENHRY and CDR2 SYGVKD. CDR3 region: CAISEGIDGYTF. Here the CDR3 DNA reads TGTGCCATCTCAGAGGGGATCGACGGCTACACCTTC.

V is TRBV29-1 and J is TRBJ1-1, with TRBD1 matching over 9 bases. The CDR3 consists of 14 residues. CDR1 is SQVTM, CDR2 ANQGSEA, per germline. Trimming cost V 4 bases and J 1 base; bases outside gene matches: 4. CDR3 in DNA: TGCAGCGTTGTGACAGGGGGGGGGAACACTGAAGCTTTCTTT. Amino acid sequence: CSVVTGGGNTEAFF.

The CDR3 sequence is CASSYSGDEQYF. DNA for the CDR3: TGTGCCAGCAGTTACTCAGGGGACGAGCAGTACTTC. The rearrangement uses TRBV6-5 and TRBJ2-7; weak D call: TRBD1 (5 bases). This CDR3 has 12 amino acids. Germline values: CDR1 MNHEY, CDR2 SVGAGI. V was pared by 0 bases and J by 5 bases, with 5 bases between.

The rearrangement joins TRBV27 to TRBJ2-1, with no clear D. V was clipped by 7 bases and J by 9 bases, with 22 bases between them. CDR3 length equals 15 residues. Germline CDR1 MNHEY, CDR2 SMNVEV (reference sequence). In DNA form, the CDR3 reads TGTGCCAGCACTGCCGGTCAAGACACTCGATCTGAGCAGTTCTTC. It specifies CASTAGQDTRSEQFF.

The V gene is TRBV19, the J gene TRBJ2-1, with a tentative D call TRBD2 (7 bases). CDR1 is LNHDA, CDR2 SQIVND, per germline (reference sequence). The length of the CDR3 is 15 residues. V was trimmed by 3 bases and J by 5 bases, leaving 14 bases between them. CDR3 coding DNA: TGTGCCAGTAGTATTTCGCGGGGGCCACACAATGAGCAGTTCTTC. Its protein product is CASSISRGPHNEQFF.